This TCR beta chain was captured in a study of CXCR3-negative and CXCR3-positive naive CD8 T cells (dated by TCRdb to the late 2010s). For the wider study: In total, about 135 million TRB reads were obtained, corresponding to roughly 1.5 +/- 0.3 million reads per library. Diversity and physicochemical repertoire analyses covered approximately 10 donors pooled from two independent experiments. The TRBV-TRBJ cluster analysis covered naive subsets from 5 donors and memory cells from 3 donors.

Sequencing took place on a NextSeq 550. The Human TCR Profiling Kit (MiLaboratory) was used to prepare UMI-labeled 5' RACE TRB cDNA libraries. cDNA synthesis used the entire amount of extracted RNA, and PCR amplification then used the entire amount of cDNA produced. The libraries were made side by side, with each library going through the same number of PCR cycles. Regarding the original processing steps: With a minimum of two reads required per UMI, MIGEC and MiXCR pulled out about 49,000 +/- 11,000 unique UMI-labeled TRB cDNA molecules from each library. On average, around 40,000 +/- 10,000 functional in-frame TRB CDR3 nucleotide clonotypes lacking stop codons were found per library. Diversity metrics, including normalized Shannon-Wiener and Chao1, were computed in VDJtools after downsampling to 5000 UMI-labeled TRB molecules per sample. For the central five CDR3 residues, VDJtools calculated physicochemical properties weighted by clonotype size, namely interaction energy, strength, volume and Kidera factor 4. TCRdb reprocessed the reads; each CDR3 protein sequence makes one entry, and DNA is unavailable. The V and J calls were determined by TCRdb, not by the authors. The sample has around 45,000 distinct CDR3 sequences on record. Roughly 1.5% of the sample goes to the ten largest clones.

This clonotype qualifies as medium-sized (0.01 to 0.1%) by its frequency, with no count on file. Its binding antigen is unknown. CDR3 length: 16 amino acids, cysteine to phenylalanine. No DNA sequence is on record. From the germline V gene, CDR1 is SGHDN and CDR2 is FVKESK. For every CD8+ T cell subset, some 310,000 cells were flow-sorted straight into RLT lysis buffer, and each subset was sorted in triplicate. To keep memory contaminants out, a stringent definition of naive CD8+ T cells was applied: CD45RO-CCR7+CD27+CD95-. Standard density gradient centrifugation was used to isolate peripheral blood mononuclear cells from buffy coats. A FACSAria III was used to flow-sort naive CD8+ T cells into CXCR3-negative and CXCR3-positive populations. Total RNA was extracted from sorted cells with an RNeasy Mini Kit. General study outcomes and caveats: Compared with CXCR3-negative naive cells, CXCR3-positive naive cells had TRB CDR3s with higher hydrophobicity (lower Kidera factor 4), lower energy, and higher strength and volume indices. Because surface CD5, which has been linked to self-reactivity in mice, was comparable between naive subsets, TCR interaction strength was also inferred from TRB CDR3 physicochemical properties. Comparably high repertoire diversity was found in both naive subsets, whereas much lower repertoire diversity was found in memory CD8+ T cells. Freshly isolated PBMCs were used for most assays because CXCR3 expression went down partially after cryopreservation. Similar TRBV-TRBJ usage was shown by naive CXCR3-negative and CXCR3-positive cells from the same donor, whereas distinct patterns were shown by memory cells.

The chain is assembled from TRBV14 and TRBJ2-4; TCRdb lists TRBD2, though no DNA is available to test this call. The clonotype was recovered from a human donor in good health. Some clones in this sample may be carry-over from other donors' samples. Material: naive CXCR3- CD8+ T cells from blood. The cell subset or site label, as the study defines it: CD45RO-CCR7+CD27+CD95- naive CD8+ T cells lacking CXCR3 (TNR3-). The CDR3 loop reads CASSRGTSRTKNIQYF. Joined to the reference TRBV14 and TRBJ2-4 proteins, this CDR3 gives the full variable domain: EAGVTQFPSHSVIEKGQTVTLRCDPISGHDNLYWYRRVMGKEIKFLLHFVKESKQDESGMPNNRFLAERTGGTYSTLKVQPAELEDSGVYFCASSRGTSRTKNIQYFGAGTRLSVL.